This T cell receptor (beta chain) was sequenced for a study of regulatory T cells in long-lasting Graves disease. Time point here: newly diagnosed GD, antithyroid drugs for less than 3 months. PBMC-extracted RNA yielded the TCR library. This clonotype was seen many times. CDR3 regions were amplified by Arm-PCR using iRepertoire HTBI primers to build TCR beta libraries. MiXCR was run by TCRdb on the multiplex PCR reads, yielding one entry per CDR3 protein. The sample contains about 440,000 distinct CDR3 sequences, less than 20% of which appear only once. Germline V lookup: CDR1 SGHAT, CDR2 FQNNGV. The V gene lost 5 bases and the J gene lost 3 bases, with 14 bases spanning the gap. The CDR3 extends over 15 amino acids. These data also featured in a second study, about T cells in Graves' hyperthyroidism and ophthalmopathy.

V and J are TRBV11-2 and TRBJ2-4; tentative D call: TRBD1 (6 bases). This receptor was identified in a young woman with Graves disease. The material was peripheral blood mononuclear cells (PBMCs), obtained at new diagnosis, from a patient treated with antithyroid drugs. This CDR3 is CASSTRQDGKNIQYF. The CDR3 region has the DNA TGTGCCAGCAGCACCCGACAGGATGGCAAAAACATTCAGTACTTC.